This TCR beta chain derives from a study of T cells in women clearing cervical HPV infection. Study background: Controls gave blood once infection was undetectable; cases at lesion identification.

Findings of the study overall: TRBV6-7 relative abundance averaged roughly 0.099% in cases and 0.15% to 0.2% in controls. Cases and controls were distinguished at AUC approximately 0.8 by richness and V genes.

Of note for this clone: Its matching antigen is unknown. Sequencing ends 3 residues short of the CDR3 end; the germline J gene provides the rest.

Genomic DNA, averaging about 1,200 ng per sample, yielded TCR beta CDR3 via immunoSEQ. Sequenced by immunoSEQ multiplex PCR; TCRdb stores in-frame clones only, minus some. Found here are around 31,000 clones; the top ten clones hold around 4%. There are 15 residues in the CDR3. V lost 3 bases and J 6 bases, leaving 17 bases between the germline ends. Looked up from germline, CDR1 is SGHTA and CDR2 is FQGNSA. The specimen was blood buffy coat. The genes are TRBV7-2 and TRBJ1-2; possibly TRBD1 for D (6 bases). This clonotype was sampled from a woman between 18 and 75 years old with a cervical HPV16 infection that either progressed to CIN3+ or cleared (not recorded which). Partial CDR3 DNA: TGTGCCAGCAGCTTTACCGCAGGGGAATTCGATGGC. It translates to CASSFTAGEFDG. The whole CDR3 sequence reads CASSFTAGEFDGYTF.